The 5 T cell receptor beta chains presented below share a single source sample, sequenced in a study of blood T cell repertoires in COVID-19. Sequencing used immunoSEQ multiplex PCR; TCRdb keeps in-frame clones, though not all of them. Here the sample spans 150,000 to 200,000 clones, 82% being singletons. Specimen: peripheral blood. The receptors were gathered from a woman aged 70-85 years with acute or convalescent COVID-19.

The chain recombines TRBV6-5 with TRBJ2-7, with 7 bases aligning to TRBD2. CDR1 is MNHEY, CDR2 SVGAGI, per germline. The V gene end was trimmed by 6 bases and the J gene end by 2 bases; junction bases not matched to a gene: 7. This CDR3 region has 14 residues. As DNA, the CDR3 is TGTGCCAGCAGCGCGACTAGCAAACCCTACGAGCAGTACTTC. Amino acid sequence: CASSATSKPYEQYF.

This clone was seen only once. The chain employs TRBV18 and TRBJ2-1, with TRBD1 matching over 7 bases. The CDR3 runs to 14 residues. The germline gives CDR1 KGHSH, CDR2 LQKENI. Trimming cost V 3 bases and J 5 bases; bases outside gene matches: 4. The CDR3 DNA reads as TGTGCCAGCTCACCGTTAGACAGGGACAATGAGCAGTTCTTC. It translates to CASSPLDRDNEQFF.

The chain employs TRBV3-1 (or the pseudogene TRBV3-2) and TRBJ1-2; TRBD1 matches 9 bases. V lost 4 bases, J lost 7 bases, and 7 bases stayed unmatched. Germline-derived CDR1 and CDR2 are LGHDT and YNNKEL (reference sequence). The CDR3 length is 14 residues. Here the CDR3 reads CASSPPGTGFGYTF. The CDR3 nucleotides read TGTGCCAGCAGCCCCCCCGGGACAGGGTTTGGCTACACCTTC.

The chain is built from TRBV6-2 or TRBV6-3 and TRBJ2-1; 7 bases match TRBD2. Germline values: CDR1 MNHEY, CDR2 SVGEGT. Trimming removed 0 bases from V and 7 bases from J; junction bases left unmatched: 15. This CDR3 spans 18 amino acids. CDR3 nucleotides: TGTGCCAGCAGTTACTCGAGCAGCGGGGCACTATCTAGTAATGAGCAGTTCTTC. Protein: CASSYSSSGALSSNEQFF.

The V and J genes are TRBV18 and TRBJ1-1; the match to TRBD1 covers 9 bases. The CDR3 consists of 15 residues. Germline V CDR1 and CDR2: KGHSH, LQKENI. The J segment lost 4 bases and the V segment lost 4 bases, leaving 7 bases of the junction unmatched. CDR3: CASSLPGQGPTEAFF. In DNA, the CDR3 is TGTGCCAGCTCACTACCGGGACAGGGTCCCACTGAAGCTTTCTTT.